Sequencing of this TCR beta chain was carried out in a study of T cells in Graves' hyperthyroidism and ophthalmopathy (dated by TCRdb to about 2019). For context, the study as a whole: Peripheral blood was collected at initial diagnosis, before any treatment. To identify distinguishing TCR V-J signatures, a discovery cohort of about 100 patients was used, comprising some 45 with Graves' ophthalmopathy and some 60 with stable Graves' hyperthyroidism. Prospective prediction of ophthalmopathy was tested in an independent validation cohort of approximately 19 hyperthyroidism patients and 15 to 17 patients who later progressed to ophthalmopathy. The approximately 95 discovery patients were divided at random into training and test sets in a 7:3 ratio. In addition, the study compared T-cell repertoires in thyroid tissue and in blood from a handful of Graves' hyperthyroidism patients. Following sampling, methimazole starting at 30 mg daily was given to hyperthyroidism patients, and high-dose intravenous methylprednisolone was given to ophthalmopathy patients. According to the paper, TCR Vbeta CDR3 sequencing was carried out on more than 120 peripheral blood samples, which came from under 50 ophthalmopathy, under 85 hyperthyroidism and some 17 progressor patients.

V and J are truncated by 3 bases and 2 bases respectively, leaving an intervening sequence of 8 bases. The CDR3 numbers 14 residues from cysteine through phenylalanine. Only CDR3 DNA is held: 42 bases, read in frame from base 1. Per the germline V gene, MDHEN is the CDR1 and SYDVKM is the CDR2. Ophthalmopathy patients had moderately to severely active disease, Clinical Activity Score of at least 3, NOSPECS grade of at least 4, and duration under 3 months. Exclusion was applied to patients with uncontrolled infections, other autoimmune diseases, pregnancy or lactation. Diagnoses relied on clinical symptoms, serum thyroxine and TRAb, thyroid ultrasound and orbital computed tomography. PBMCs were separated from under 11 ml of fresh peripheral blood using Ficoll-Paque density gradient centrifugation. Total RNA was extracted with Trizol reagent, and quality was checked on an Agilent 2100 Bioanalyzer. The research as a whole found: In validation, progression to ophthalmopathy was predicted by the model with 70.59% sensitivity and around 75% specificity, a median of about 6.8 months before onset. Ophthalmopathy was separated from stable hyperthyroidism by a 13 V-J signature model, with around 90% sensitivity and 81% to 82% specificity obtained in cross-validation and 80%/75% obtained in testing. Sample size was not statistically predetermined, and blinding of investigators to group allocation was not performed. Most expanded thyroid clonotypes (frequency above 0.001) were also detected in blood, suggesting blood repertoires may reflect thyroid immune responses.

This clonotype occurred many times. The antigen it recognizes is unknown. Base qualities are missing; no much larger clone stands one base away. The TCR beta CDR3 regions were amplified from RNA transcripts. The TCR CDR3 was subjected to a first round of RT-PCR using the HTBI primer set and the Qiagen OneStep RT-PCR kit. The libraries were constructed in a second round of multiplex PCR and then size-selected and purified. Libraries were sequenced paired-end with 100 bp reads on an Illumina HiSeq2000. Per the original workflow: SOAPnuke was used to process the raw data, throwing out any read that contained adapters or uncalled bases, had a mean Phred below 15, or lacked an exact constant-primer or identifier match. COPE v1.2.5 was used to merge the high-quality paired reads, and each unique nucleotide sequence was defined as a clonotype. Clonotypes were aligned to IMGT TRBV, TRBD and TRBJ reference segments using MiTCR v1.1. Only V-J combinations with frequency above 0.0001, covering approximately 99% of repertoires, were analysed. The TCS score was defined as F50 (clonal expansion) divided by E x V (chaos), with BLOSUM62-based TCRdist calculated between CDR3 peptides within each V-J. Welch's t-statistics and random forest reduced approximately 520 V-J features to roughly 13, which were used in a naive Bayes classifier (R e1071). TCRdb reprocessed the public reads (quality trimming at Q25 with fastp, clone calling with MiXCR) and kept in-frame beta chains. Each entry merges the rows of one CDR3 protein and shows their most common DNA and genes. These V and J calls derive from TCRdb rather than the authors' analysis. Across this sample there are hundreds of thousands of distinct CDR3 sequences, with about 15% seen only once. Under 35% of the sample rests with the top ten.

The sequenced material came from blood. This receptor was identified in a woman aged 18 to 35 with Graves' ophthalmopathy. Recombination connected TRBV28 to TRBJ1-3, with a tentative D gene TRBD1 over 5 matching bases. The CDR3 protein sequence reads: CASSLGRAGNTIYF. The DNA reads TGTGCCAGCAGTTTGGGCAGGGCTGGAAACACCATATATTTT.